The T cell receptor (beta chain) under discussion was sequenced for a study of cytomegalovirus exposure and HLA in healthy donors. Study-level results: With further analysis later on, most CMV-associated TCR beta chains appeared HLA-restricted. HLA allele associations emerged for roughly 17,000 TCR beta sequences in a later analysis, at 0.05 false discovery rate.

CDR3 length: 15 residues. Germline V gives CDR1 MGHRA, CDR2 YSYEKL. Trimming left V 0 bases short and J 2 bases short, with 11 bases between. Primers included in the PCR were 60 Vbeta and 13 Jbeta primers. Measured with immunoSEQ multiplex PCR; TCRdb has only the in-frame clones, and not every one. The sample includes over 100,000 clones, around 75% of them seen just once. For this clone: The antigen remains undetermined.

The genes are TRBV4-1 and TRBJ2-7, with D maybe TRBD2 (6 bases). Input material: PBMCs. The source is a young woman in good health and CMV-seronegative. The CDR3 region has the DNA TGCGCCAGCAGCCAAGAGGGACTTAGCGCCTACGAGCAGTACTTC. It specifies CASSQEGLSAYEQYF.